The source of this TCR beta chain is a study of CXCR3-negative and CXCR3-positive naive CD8 T cells (dated by TCRdb to 2018 to 2020). About the study as a whole: In total, about 135 million TRB reads were obtained, or roughly 1.5 +/- 0.3 million reads per library. Diversity and physicochemical repertoire analyses were performed on about a dozen donors pooled from two independent experiments. For the TRBV-TRBJ cluster analysis, the naive subsets came from about five donors, while the memory cells came from 3 donors.

Each CD8+ T cell subset was flow-sorted in triplicate, and approximately 280,000 cells per subset were placed directly into RLT lysis buffer. Standard density gradient centrifugation was used to isolate peripheral blood mononuclear cells from buffy coats. Total RNA was extracted from sorted cells with an RNeasy Mini Kit. Here is what the overall study found, with its caveats: TRBV-TRBJ usage was similar between naive CXCR3-negative and CXCR3-positive cells from the same donor, while memory cells showed distinct patterns. Freshly isolated PBMCs were used for most assays because CXCR3 expression went down partially after cryopreservation. Because surface CD5, which is linked to self-reactivity in mice, was comparable between the naive subsets, TCR interaction strength was also inferred from TRB CDR3 physicochemical properties. Both naive subsets had comparably high repertoire diversity, while memory CD8+ T cells had much lower repertoire diversity.

On this clonotype itself: Which antigen it targets is not known.

Sequenced using a NextSeq 550. The Human TCR Profiling Kit (MiLaboratory) was used to make UMI-labeled 5' RACE TRB cDNA libraries. cDNA synthesis used the entire amount of extracted RNA, and PCR amplification then used the entire amount of cDNA produced. Libraries were prepared in parallel with an identical number of PCR cycles. The authors processed their data as follows. With a requirement of at least two reads per UMI, MIGEC and MiXCR extracted about 50,000 +/- 10,000 unique UMI-labeled TRB cDNA molecules per library. Each library averaged roughly 36,000 +/- 9,600 functional in-frame TRB CDR3 nucleotide clonotypes without stop codons. Diversity metrics, including normalized Shannon-Wiener and Chao1, were computed in VDJtools after downsampling to 5000 UMI-labeled TRB molecules per sample. VDJtools computed clonotype-size-weighted physicochemical properties of the central five CDR3 residues: interaction energy, strength, volume and Kidera factor 4. TCRdb reprocessed the reads, reporting each CDR3 protein sequence once and no DNA. In this record, the V and J calls reflect TCRdb's handling and not the investigators' own analysis. The sample table gives tens of thousands of distinct CDR3 sequences. The ten largest clones represent roughly 15% of the sample.

Spanning cysteine to phenylalanine, the CDR3 consists of 14 amino acids. No DNA sequence is on record. In the germline V gene (reference sequence), CDR1 corresponds to MNHNY and CDR2 to SVGAGI. This clonotype originated in a human donor in good health. Some clones in this sample may be carry-over from other donors' samples. The sequencing sample was made of memory CD8+ T cells from blood. The sample's cell subset or site label, decoded: conventional CD8+ memory T cells (TMEM), sorted as controls. The rearrangement combines TRBV6-6 with TRBJ2-3. The CDR3 amino acid sequence is: CASSLQSEADTQYF.